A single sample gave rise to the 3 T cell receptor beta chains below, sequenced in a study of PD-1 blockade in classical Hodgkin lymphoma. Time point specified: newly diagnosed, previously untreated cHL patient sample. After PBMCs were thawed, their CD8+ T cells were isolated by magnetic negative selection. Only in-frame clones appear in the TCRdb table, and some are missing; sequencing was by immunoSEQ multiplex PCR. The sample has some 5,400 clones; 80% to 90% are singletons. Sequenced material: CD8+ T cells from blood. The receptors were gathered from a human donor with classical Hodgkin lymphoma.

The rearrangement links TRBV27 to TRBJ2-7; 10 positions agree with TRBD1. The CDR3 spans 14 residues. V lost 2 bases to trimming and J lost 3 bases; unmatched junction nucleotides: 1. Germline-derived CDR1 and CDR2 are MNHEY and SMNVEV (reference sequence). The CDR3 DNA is TGTGCCAGCAGTTTAGGGACAGGGGTCTACGAGCAGTACTTC. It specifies CASSLGTGVYEQYF.

CDR3 DNA sequence: TGTGCCAGCAGTTTCACAGGGACGGACTACGAGCAGTACTTC. Its protein product is CASSFTGTDYEQYF. V and J are TRBV27 and TRBJ2-7, with D possibly matching TRBD1 (6 bases). This CDR3 region has 14 residues. V lost 3 bases to trimming and J lost 3 bases, with 12 bases between them. From germline, CDR1 is MNHEY and CDR2 SMNVEV (reference sequence).

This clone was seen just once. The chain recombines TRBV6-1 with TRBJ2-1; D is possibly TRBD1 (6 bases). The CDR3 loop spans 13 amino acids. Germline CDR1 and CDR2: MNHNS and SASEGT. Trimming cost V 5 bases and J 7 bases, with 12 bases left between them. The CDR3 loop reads CASSSGVGNEQFF. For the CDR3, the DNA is TGTGCCAGCAGTTCAGGGGTGGGTAATGAGCAGTTCTTC.